The entry below describes one T cell receptor (beta chain). The specificity of this receptor is unknown. No base qualities exist here, and no much larger clone lies one base off it. CDR1 and CDR2 are drawn from the germline V gene (reference sequence): LNHDA, SQIVND. Trimming costs V 0 bases and J 6 bases, and their ends lie 18 bases apart. From its cysteine to its phenylalanine, the CDR3 spans 17 amino acids. Only CDR3 DNA remains: 51 bases, in frame from the first base. This specimen's time point label, interpreted: about 28 days (+/-7) after the second vaccine dose. AZD1222 recipients with second doses at about 4 weeks or about 12 weeks were pooled, because spike-specific TCR depth and breadth did not differ between schedules. Samples from vaccinated people were obtained from the UK trials COV001 and COV002, which included a single-blind randomized controlled phase 2/3 trial of AZD1222 (ChAdOx1 nCoV-19) in healthy adults. For TCRbeta chain sequencing, PBMC samples from trial participants were taken at day 0 and at day 28 after the second dose.

The data derive from a study of T cell responses to AZD1222 COVID-19 vaccine (dated by TCRdb to about 2021). About the investigation overall: TCR sequencing was performed for 230 to 250 trial participants, of whom 200 to 220 were given two doses of AZD1222 and 26 were given two doses of MenACWY control vaccine. Enrollment into the trials was organized by age into subgroups of 18-55, 56-69 and 70-plus years, and those subgroups contained about 160, 30 and 59 TCR-sequenced participants, respectively. Beyond this particular receptor, the publication reports: Reportedly, close to half of the unique spike-specific TCRs recognized epitopes lying outside the regions that are mutated in the B.1.351 and B.1.1.7 variants. The 56-69-year group was small, and its depth increase did not reach significance, likely because of low power. After two AZD1222 doses, both the breadth and the depth of spike-specific TCRs were significantly higher than at day 0 and than in MenACWY recipients. Participants were mostly white British and included more females than males, and it was suggested by the authors that clonal diversity may have been underestimated. No day 14 peak-response samples were available, so repertoires were characterized only after the peak T cell response. Conclusions about previously exposed vaccinees are limited because only six or seven AZD1222 recipients were SARS-CoV-2 seropositive at baseline. The whole spike protein was spanned by vaccine-associated CD4 TCRs, and dominant responses were seen in regions 160-218 and 743-854.

The CDR3 regions of human TCRbeta chains were subjected to immunosequencing. The published analysis was carried out like this. Repertoire TCRs were matched against a reference library of SARS-CoV-2-specific TCRs generated with the MIRA antigen-specificity platform. Breadth was defined as the fraction of unique TCRs that were SARS-CoV-2-associated, and depth was defined as the fraction of total T cells that were SARS-CoV-2-associated. Using the MIRA data, every spike-specific TCR was mapped to the spike region that the TCR reacted to and assigned to either a CD4 or a CD8 class. Log10-transformed breadth and depth values were compared by one-way ANOVA with Sidak's multiple comparisons tests. TCRdb took this table from immuneACCESS and kept in-frame rearrangements with V and J called. Such tables lack part of the clones; where checked against another copy, unresolved V genes explain under half of the gap, and the rest is unexplained. The D gene and trimming were derived from the DNA, and the V and J assignments and clone size from that table. The sample table records 120,000 to 150,000 clones; about nine tenths of these occur just once. Under 2% of the sample belongs to the ten largest clones.

The material sequenced was peripheral blood, taken 28 days after the second AZD1222 dose. The TCR sequence derives from an adult who received the AZD1222 COVID-19 vaccine. The chain is assembled from TRBV19 and TRBJ2-1, and perhaps TRBD1 as D gene, on 6 matching bases. This receptor has the CDR3 CASSIDHVGASTNEQFF. The nucleotide sequence is given as TGTGCCAGTAGTATAGATCATGTGGGGGCAAGCACCAATGAGCAGTTCTTC.